This record concerns one TCR beta chain sequence. Profiling that covered TCR beta VDJ and CDR3 relied on genomic DNA as its template. TCRdb ran MiXCR on the reads and lists one entry per CDR3 protein. In the table there are 150,000 or so distinct CDR3 sequences, about 60% of which are singletons. The CDR3 is made up of 15 amino acids. In germline, CDR1 is SGHTA, CDR2 FQGNSA. The ends were cut back, 2 bases at V and 3 bases at J, with 13 bases in the middle. This entry is derived from a study of CD8+CD57+ T cells in acquired aplastic anemia. Sequenced material: sorted CD4+, CD8+, or CD8+CD57+ T cells (not recorded which) from PBMCs. The sequence was collected from a human donor in good health. This sequence joins TRBV7-2 and TRBJ1-1; possible D gene TRBD1, 5 bases. Here the CDR3 reads CASSLSAGLDTEAFF. The CDR3 nucleotides read TGTGCCAGCAGCTTATCCGCAGGGTTGGACACTGAAGCTTTCTTT. Filled out from reference TRBV7-2 and TRBJ1-1, the complete variable domain reads GAGVSQSPSNKVTEKGKDVELRCDPISGHTALYWYRQSLGQGLEFLIYFQGNSAPDKSGLPSDRFSAERTGGSVSTLTIQRTQQEDSAVYLCASSLSAGLDTEAFFGQGTRLTVV.